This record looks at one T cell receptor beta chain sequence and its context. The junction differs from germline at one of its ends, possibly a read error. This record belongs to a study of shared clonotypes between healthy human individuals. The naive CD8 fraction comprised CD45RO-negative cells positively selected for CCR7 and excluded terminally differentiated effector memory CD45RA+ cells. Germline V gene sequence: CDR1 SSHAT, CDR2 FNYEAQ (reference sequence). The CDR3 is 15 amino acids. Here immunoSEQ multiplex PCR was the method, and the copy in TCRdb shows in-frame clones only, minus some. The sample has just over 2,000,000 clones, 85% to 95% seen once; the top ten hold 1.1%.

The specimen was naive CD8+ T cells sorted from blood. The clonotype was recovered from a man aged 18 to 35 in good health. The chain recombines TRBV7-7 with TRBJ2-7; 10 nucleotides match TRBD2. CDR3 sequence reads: CASSSGLANSYEQYF. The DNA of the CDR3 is TGTGCTAGCAGCTCGGGACTAGCGAACTCCTACGAGCAGTACTTC.